One sample yielded the 3 T cell receptor beta chains listed below, sequenced in a study of blood T cell repertoires in COVID-19. Method: immunoSEQ multiplex PCR; TCRdb's copy keeps in-frame clones and lacks some. Among around 280,000 clones listed, about 83% were seen once. Input material: PBMCs or T cells enriched from blood (not recorded which). These receptors were collected from a woman aged 40 to 49 who had recovered from COVID-19.

In nucleotides, the CDR3 is TGTGCCAGCAGTGAAAGGACAGATTTGATCGATGAAAAACTGTTTTTT. This translates into CASSERTDLIDEKLFF. The chain joins TRBV2 to TRBJ1-4; TRBD1 is a possible D gene (6 bases). Trimming took off 2 bases at V and 6 bases at J, with 16 bases between the two ends. The CDR3 spans 16 residues. Germline V CDR1 and CDR2: SNHLY, FYNNEI. The complete variable domain, with remaining parts taken from reference TRBV2 and TRBJ1-4, reads EPEVTQTPSHQVTQMGQEVILRCVPISNHLYFYWYRQILGQKVEFLVSFYNNEISEKSEIFDDQFSVERPDGSNFTLKIRSTKLEDSAMYFCASSERTDLIDEKLFFGSGTQLSVL.

The chain links TRBV10-3 to TRBJ1-3; D unclear. V gave up 0 bases and J gave up 3 bases, with 9 bases separating them. The CDR3 has 15 residues. Germline CDR1 reads ENHRY; CDR2 reads SYGVKD. As DNA, the CDR3 is TGTGCCATCAGTGAGTCAGCGGGTCTTGGAAACACCATATATTTT. Translated, it gives CAISESAGLGNTIYF.

The V and J genes are TRBV2 and TRBJ2-1, with 11 bases matching TRBD2. Losses at the gene ends were 11 bases for V and 12 bases for J; bases not matched to a gene: 12. The germline V gene has CDR1 SNHLY and CDR2 FYNNEI. This CDR3 has 13 residues. The CDR3 protein is CALGGLAAGGQFF. The CDR3 DNA reads TGTGCCCTCGGGGGACTAGCGGCCGGGGGGCAGTTCTTC.